One and the same sample provided the 23 T cell receptor beta chains below, sequenced in a study of cytotoxic CD8 clonotypes in ibrutinib-treated CLL. TCRdb's table, derived via immunoSEQ multiplex PCR, lists solely in-frame clones and lacks some. The sample contains some 300,000 clones, about 77% of which appear only once. The source material was PBMCs, sampled before ibrutinib treatment. The receptors derive from a human donor with chronic lymphocytic leukemia.

J is TRBJ2-2 and V is TRBV2; tentatively, D is TRBD2 (5 bases). V was cut by 5 bases and J by 2 bases, with 9 bases left in between. CDR1 and CDR2 (germline): SNHLY, FYNNEI. The CDR3 spans 14 residues. CDR3 region: CASSIGLNTGELFF. The DNA for the CDR3 is TGTGCCAGCAGTATCGGACTCAACACCGGGGAGCTGTTTTTT. The variable domain in full, completed from reference TRBV2 and TRBJ2-2, reads EPEVTQTPSHQVTQMGQEVILRCVPISNHLYFYWYRQILGQKVEFLVSFYNNEISEKSEIFDDQFSVERPDGSNFTLKIRSTKLEDSAMYFCASSIGLNTGELFFGEGSRLTVL.

The rearrangement uses TRBV7-9 and TRBJ2-7; no reliable D call. CDR3 length: 14 residues. The ends were cut back, 2 bases at V and 0 bases at J, with 8 bases in the middle. Germline assignment: CDR1 SEHNR and CDR2 FQNEAQ (reference sequence). The CDR3 protein is CASSLMSSSYEQYF. The CDR3 DNA reads TGTGCCAGCAGCTTAATGAGCAGCTCCTACGAGCAGTACTTC.

The CDR3 loop is CASGTSGSSYEQYF. The CDR3 nucleotides are TGTGCCAGCGGGACTAGCGGGAGCTCCTACGAGCAGTACTTC. V is TRBV7-8 and J is TRBJ2-7; 14 nucleotides agree with TRBD2. In germline, CDR1 is SGHVS, CDR2 FQNEAQ. The CDR3 length is 14 residues. J lost 0 bases, V lost 8 bases, and 0 bases had no gene match.

This chain uses TRBV6-5 with TRBJ2-5; D is perhaps TRBD2 (5 bases). V dropped 6 bases and J dropped 4 bases, with 12 bases sitting between them. Germline V gene sequence: CDR1 MNHEY, CDR2 SVGAGI. The CDR3 is 13 amino acids. CDR3 in DNA: TGTGCCAGCAGCCGCAGCGGAGGAGAGACCCAGTACTTC. Translated: CASSRSGGETQYF.

This clone has a single count. This chain joins TRBV27 and TRBJ2-7; tentatively, D is TRBD2 (6 bases). Per germline, CDR1 MNHEY and CDR2 SMNVEV (reference sequence). Trimming removed 0 bases from V and 12 bases from J, with 12 bases in between. This CDR3 has 12 amino acids. DNA for the CDR3: TGTGCCAGCAGTTTATCGAGGACTATTTGGTACTTC. Encoded protein: CASSLSRTIWYF.

This chain joins TRBV7-2 and TRBJ2-7; D is undetermined. Germline CDR1 is SGHTA and CDR2 is FQGNSA. Trimming removed 4 bases at V and 3 bases at J, with 4 bases between. The CDR3 sequence is 11 residues long. The CDR3 DNA follows: TGTGCCAGCAGCTCGAACTACGAGCAGTACTTC. Its translation is CASSSNYEQYF.

The chain uses TRBV28 and TRBJ2-3, with D hard to call. Trimming shortened V by 2 bases and J by 0 bases, and 6 bases separated the two germline ends. CDR1 is MDHEN and CDR2 is SYDVKM in the germline V gene. The CDR3 is made up of 14 amino acids. The CDR3 coding sequence is TGTGCCAGCAGTTTAGTCTGGAGCACAGATACGCAGTATTTT. Protein: CASSLVWSTDTQYF.

This CDR3 is CASSTTGTGDEKLFF. The CDR3 DNA reads as TGTGCCAGTAGTACCACCGGGACAGGGGATGAAAAACTGTTTTTT. The V call is TRBV19, the J call TRBJ1-4; 10 nucleotides line up with TRBD1. Germline V gives CDR1 LNHDA, CDR2 SQIVND (reference sequence). V shed 4 bases, J shed 6 bases, and the junction held 5 bases outside the gene matches. The CDR3 sequence is 15 residues long.

The chain employs TRBV29-1 and TRBJ1-2, with D maybe TRBD1 (5 bases). Trimming stripped 3 bases from V and 3 bases from J, with 5 bases between. From germline, CDR1 is SQVTM and CDR2 ANQGSEA. The CDR3 length is 11 residues. The CDR3 DNA reads as TGCAGCGTTGAGGGACACTATGGCTACACCTTC. This encodes CSVEGHYGYTF.

This chain connects TRBV27 to TRBJ2-1; D gene ambiguous. V was shortened by 0 bases and J by 0 bases, with 12 bases between the two germline ends. Germline V gives CDR1 MNHEY, CDR2 SMNVEV (reference sequence). The CDR3 totals 17 residues. CDR3 bases: TGTGCCAGCAGTTTATCGAGGCGGTTAAGCTCCTACAATGAGCAGTTCTTC. Protein: CASSLSRRLSSYNEQFF.

This chain links TRBV19 with TRBJ1-1; D is unclear. CDR3 length: 16 amino acids. Trimming took 6 bases from V and 1 from J, leaving 18 bases between them. Looked up from germline, CDR1 is LNHDA and CDR2 is SQIVND (reference sequence). The CDR3 nucleotides are TGTGCCAGTAGCCTGGCGGGGTCGGCAGCGAACACTGAAGCTTTCTTT. The encoded protein is CASSLAGSAANTEAFF.

The chain carries TRBV5-1 and TRBJ1-1; 7 bases are shared with TRBD1. Germline CDR1 SGHRS, CDR2 YFSETQ. The trim removed 5 bases at V and 0 bases at J, leaving 7 bases unmatched. The CDR3 is made up of 15 amino acids. CDR3 protein: CASSSTGPLNTEAFF. CDR3 nucleotide sequence: TGCGCCAGCAGTTCGACAGGGCCACTGAACACTGAAGCTTTCTTT. The full variable domain, rest sourced from reference TRBV5-1 and TRBJ1-1, is KAGVTQTPRYLIKTRGQQVTLSCSPISGHRSVSWYQQTPGQGLQFLFEYFSETQRNKGNFPGRFSGRQFSNSRSEMNVSTLELGDSALYLCASSSTGPLNTEAFFGQGTRLTVV.

The V and J genes are TRBV7-2 and TRBJ2-5; D might be TRBD1 (6 bases). With 7 bases removed from V and 2 bases from J, the gap between germline ends came to 11 bases. The germline CDR1 and CDR2 sequences are SGHTA and FQGNSA. The CDR3 totals 13 residues. CDR3 sequence: CASTMDRQETQYF. CDR3 bases: TGTGCCAGCACCATGGACAGACAAGAGACCCAGTACTTC.

This clone came up once. J is TRBJ2-1 and V is TRBV9; 7 bases are shared with TRBD2. The CDR3 spans 15 residues. Per germline, CDR1 SGDLS and CDR2 YYNGEE. The V and J ends lost 6 bases and 3 bases, in that order; junction bases with no gene match: 9. Here the CDR3 reads CASTRAIAGYNEQFF. In DNA form, the CDR3 reads TGTGCCAGCACCCGGGCAATAGCGGGCTACAATGAGCAGTTCTTC.

This clone was observed a single time. The chain links TRBV7-2 to TRBJ1-1; TRBD1 matches 7 bases. Germline V gene lookup returns CDR1 SGHTA and CDR2 FQGNSA. The CDR3 length is 12 residues. V dropped 5 bases and J dropped 8; count of bases not matched to a gene: 5. In DNA form, the CDR3 reads TGTGCCAGCAGCCCCCTGACAGGGGAAGCTTTCTTT. Protein sequence: CASSPLTGEAFF.

The V gene is TRBV28, the J gene TRBJ1-2; 11 bases map to TRBD1. From germline, CDR1 is MDHEN and CDR2 SYDVKM. V lost 5 bases, J lost 8 bases, and 7 bases stayed unmatched. CDR3 length: 14 amino acids. The CDR3 bases are TGTGCCAGCAGTCCGGACAGGGGGCATGGAGGCTACACCTTC. Its protein product is CASSPDRGHGGYTF.

The J gene is TRBJ1-1, the V gene TRBV29-1; D is undetermined. This CDR3 has 13 residues. The germline V gene encodes CDR1 SQVTM and CDR2 ANQGSEA. The V gene lost 5 bases and the J gene lost 5 bases, with 15 bases spanning the gap. The CDR3 DNA sequence: TGCAGCGTTTTCGCGGTGAGGGATACTGAAGCTTTCTTT. Translating it yields CSVFAVRDTEAFF.

This sequence joins TRBV5-1 and TRBJ2-7; 8 bases fit TRBD1. The CDR3 covers 15 residues. CDR1 and CDR2 from the germline V gene are SGHRS and YFSETQ. J gave up 4 bases and V 4 bases, and 10 bases lay outside the gene matches. The CDR3 here is CASSQGQGQAYEQYF. In DNA form, the CDR3 reads TGCGCCAGCAGCCAGGGGCAGGGACAGGCTTACGAGCAGTACTTC.

The chain recombines TRBV4-1 with TRBJ2-6; D call uncertain. The CDR3 has 16 amino acids. Germline V gene lookup returns CDR1 MGHRA and CDR2 YSYEKL. The V end lost 3 bases, the J end lost 4 bases, and 13 bases lay between the germline ends. The CDR3 nucleotides read TGCGCCAGCAGCCACGGTCCCATGGCCGGGGCCAACGTCCTGACTTTC. Translating it yields CASSHGPMAGANVLTF.

The chain carries TRBV4-1 and TRBJ2-3, with 7 bases identical to TRBD2. The V gene's germline CDR1 is MGHRA and CDR2 YSYEKL. V shed 3 bases, J shed 4 bases, and the junction held 13 bases outside the gene matches. The CDR3 spans 17 residues. Here the CDR3 reads CASSQDSSGRAPDTQYF. The CDR3 nucleotides are TGCGCCAGCAGCCAGGATAGCAGTGGGAGGGCCCCAGATACGCAGTATTTT.

The CDR3 here is CASSESDQGAFF. The CDR3, as DNA: TGCGCCAGCAGTGAGTCGGACCAGGGGGCTTTCTTT. This chain links TRBV10-2 with TRBJ1-1; a possible D gene is TRBD1 (6 bases). Trimming cost V 0 bases and J 11 bases, with 10 bases left between them. The CDR3 loop spans 12 amino acids. The germline CDR1 and CDR2 sequences are WSHSY and SAAADI.

V gene TRBV7-9 combines with J gene TRBJ2-5; D is undetermined. The germline V and J ends were trimmed by 4 bases and 11 bases, with 14 bases remaining between them. The germline gives CDR1 SEHNR, CDR2 FQNEAQ (reference sequence). The CDR3 consists of 12 residues. For the CDR3, the DNA is TGTGCCAGCAGCTCCCTAAATTCCTTACAGTACTTC. Protein: CASSSLNSLQYF.

This chain uses TRBV14 with TRBJ2-3, with a weak D call TRBD2 (5 bases). Germline assignment: CDR1 SGHDN and CDR2 FVKESK. V gave up 1 base and J gave up 2 bases, with 22 bases separating them. The length of the CDR3 is 19 residues. The CDR3 DNA reads as TGTGCCAGCAGCCAAGTCTACGTAGTGAGGGCAGTAGACACAGATACGCAGTATTTT. It translates to CASSQVYVVRAVDTDTQYF.